Below, 17 T cell receptor beta chains from the same sample are listed, as sequenced in a study of T cell changes during pregnancy in multiple sclerosis. Assay used: immunoSEQ multiplex PCR; TCRdb lists only in-frame clones, some missing. The sample consists of 64,000 or so clones, 92% of them appearing once. Sequenced material: peripheral blood, taken in the first trimester of pregnancy. Every receptor here comes from a female donor with multiple sclerosis, enrolled in a pregnancy study.

This clone has a handful of counts. V is TRBV19 and J is TRBJ1-1; maybe TRBD1 (5 bases). CDR1 LNHDA and CDR2 SQIVND come from the germline V gene (reference sequence). The CDR3 is made up of 13 amino acids. With 3 bases removed from V and 8 bases from J, the gap between germline ends came to 13 bases. CDR3 residues: CASSISETGEAFF. CDR3 in DNA: TGTGCCAGTAGTATTTCCGAAACAGGAGAAGCTTTCTTT.

The CDR3 sequence: CASSEGSGGQEKLFF. CDR3 nucleotides: TGTGCCAGCAGTGAAGGCTCGGGAGGACAAGAAAAACTGTTTTTT. The chain is built from TRBV6-1 and TRBJ1-4, with D possibly being TRBD1 (5 bases). Trimming removed 1 base from V and 8 bases from J, with 14 bases in between. This CDR3 has 15 residues. The germline gives CDR1 MNHNS, CDR2 SASEGT.

This chain connects TRBV11-3 to TRBJ2-1, with TRBD2 as a possible D gene (5 bases). The CDR3 is made up of 14 amino acids. Trimming cost V 10 bases and J 7 bases, with 20 bases left between them. Germline loops: CDR1 SGHNT, CDR2 YENEEA. CDR3 protein: CATTRTGEGNEQFF. The CDR3 coding sequence is TGTGCCACCACCCGGACTGGAGAAGGGAATGAGCAGTTCTTC. Full variable domain (remainder filled in from reference TRBV11-3 and TRBJ2-1): EAGVVQSPRYKIIEKKQPVAFWCNPISGHNTLYWYLQNLGQGPELLIRYENEEAVDDSQLPKDRFSAERLKGVDSTLKIQPAELGDSAVYLCATTRTGEGNEQFFGPGTRLTVL.

The CDR3 DNA follows: TGTGCCAGCAGGGAAAGCGGGAGGGGCACAGATACGCAGTATTTT. This gives the protein CASRESGRGTDTQYF. J is TRBJ2-3 and V is TRBV5-6; 10 bases map to TRBD2. Germline CDR1 SGHDT, CDR2 YYEEEE. V shed 5 bases and J 1 base; nucleotides not matched to a gene: 4. The CDR3 is 15 amino acids. The variable domain in full, with the rest retrieved from reference TRBV5-6 and TRBJ2-3, is DAGVTQSPTHLIKTRGQQVTLRCSPKSGHDTVSWYQQALGQGPQFIFQYYEEEERQRGNFPDRFSGHQFPNYSSELNVNALLLGDSALYLCASRESGRGTDTQYFGPGTRLTVL.

This rearrangement joins TRBV7-2 to TRBJ2-7; 12 nucleotides match TRBD2. The CDR3 is 19 amino acids. The V segment lost 5 bases and the J segment 6 bases; nucleotides outside the gene matches: 20. CDR1 is SGHTA, CDR2 FQGNSA, per germline. CDR3 coding DNA: TGTGCCAGCAGCCCTCAGGCAGGGCTAGCGGGAGGGCCGCCTCGCGAGCAGTACTTC. The encoded protein is CASSPQAGLAGGPPREQYF.

The chain carries TRBV15 and TRBJ1-6; 7 bases align to TRBD1. J lost 7 bases, V lost 3 bases, and 9 bases had no gene match. The length of the CDR3 is 16 residues. CDR1 is LNHNV, CDR2 YYDKDF, per germline (reference sequence). The CDR3 DNA follows: TGTGCCACCAGCAGTGATGACAGGGCCCGAAATTCACCCCTCCACTTT. This translates into CATSSDDRARNSPLHF.

The V call is TRBV13, the J call TRBJ2-3; TRBD2 matches 8 bases. J lost 2 bases, V lost 0 bases, and 4 bases had no gene match. CDR1 is PRHDT, CDR2 FYEKMQ, per germline (reference sequence). The CDR3 has 16 residues. The CDR3 DNA reads as TGTGCCAGCAGCTTAGGACTAGCGGAGCTCACAGATACGCAGTATTTT. Translated: CASSLGLAELTDTQYF.

The chain couples TRBV7-3 to TRBJ2-1; D not resolved. Germline values: CDR1 SGHTA, CDR2 FQGTGA. The CDR3 contains 13 residues. Trimming cost V 5 bases and J 8 bases, with 13 bases left between them. CDR3 amino acids: CASSASAEHEQFF. DNA of the CDR3: TGTGCCAGCAGCGCTTCGGCGGAACATGAGCAGTTCTTC.

This chain uses TRBV29-1 with TRBJ2-3, with 10 bases lining up with TRBD2. V lost 2 bases, J lost 4 bases, and 6 bases stayed unmatched. The CDR3 totals 15 residues. Germline CDR1 and CDR2: SQVTM and ANQGSEA. The chain's CDR3 is CSVERVAGGSDTQYF. The CDR3 DNA reads TGCAGCGTTGAAAGGGTAGCGGGAGGTTCAGATACGCAGTATTTT.

The V call is TRBV4-1, the J call TRBJ2-1, with 8 bases identical to TRBD2. The CDR3 has 17 amino acids. Trimming cost V 1 base and J 10 bases; bases outside gene matches: 15. Germline CDR1 MGHRA, CDR2 YSYEKL. The CDR3 bases are TGCGCCAGCAGCCAAGCTTCGGTGCTAGCGGGCCGGTGGGAGCAGTTCTTC. Translating it yields CASSQASVLAGRWEQFF.

This chain connects TRBV4-1 to TRBJ2-1; 11 nucleotides align to TRBD2. V dropped 7 bases and J dropped 12; count of bases not matched to a gene: 14. The CDR3 runs 15 residues. CDR1 and CDR2 (germline): MGHRA, YSYEKL. This CDR3 reads CASTLTSGREGRQFF. The CDR3 nucleotides are TGCGCCAGCACCTTAACTAGCGGGAGAGAGGGTAGGCAGTTCTTC.

The rearrangement uses TRBV5-6 and TRBJ2-1; weak D call: TRBD2 (6 bases). The V gene lost 0 bases and the J gene lost 4 bases, with 14 bases spanning the gap. The CDR3 extends over 16 amino acids. Germline loops: CDR1 SGHDT, CDR2 YYEEEE. CDR3: CASSLGTGTPYNEQFF. The CDR3, as DNA: TGTGCCAGCAGCTTGGGGACCGGGACTCCTTACAATGAGCAGTTCTTC.

The rearrangement uses TRBV6-6 and TRBJ2-1; D is possibly TRBD2 (6 bases). CDR1 is MNHNY and CDR2 is SVGAGI in the germline V gene (reference sequence). V lost 2 bases to trimming and J lost 5 bases, with 13 bases between them. This CDR3 has 15 residues. In nucleotides, the CDR3 is TGTGCCAGCAGTTACGGCGGGACTCTCAACAATGAGCAGTTCTTC. It is translated as CASSYGGTLNNEQFF.

V gene TRBV11-3 combines with J gene TRBJ2-7, with 8 positions matching TRBD1. The CDR3 sequence is 14 residues long. Germline-derived CDR1 and CDR2 are SGHNT and YENEEA. Trimming removed 5 bases from V and 2 bases from J; junction bases left unmatched: 5. CDR3 amino acids: CASSQGAYTYEQYF. CDR3 coding DNA: TGTGCCAGCAGCCAGGGGGCTTATACCTACGAGCAGTACTTC. Filled out from reference TRBV11-3 and TRBJ2-7, the complete variable domain reads EAGVVQSPRYKIIEKKQPVAFWCNPISGHNTLYWYLQNLGQGPELLIRYENEEAVDDSQLPKDRFSAERLKGVDSTLKIQPAELGDSAVYLCASSQGAYTYEQYFGPGTRLTVT.

The chain employs TRBV7-2 and TRBJ2-3; maybe TRBD2 (7 bases). The V gene's germline CDR1 is SGHTA and CDR2 FQGNSA. This CDR3 region has 15 residues. V gave up 2 bases and J gave up 3 bases, with 12 bases separating them. For the CDR3, the DNA is TGTGCCAGCAGCTTACGGGGGGCGGGGACAGATACGCAGTATTTT. Its translation: CASSLRGAGTDTQYF.

The genes are TRBV5-1 and TRBJ2-1, with a possible D match to TRBD2 (6 bases). V dropped 0 bases and J dropped 3 bases, with 16 bases sitting between them. CDR1 and CDR2 (germline): SGHRS, YFSETQ. The CDR3 totals 17 residues. Here the CDR3 DNA reads TGCGCCAGCAGCTTGGGGGTGCGGGACTCAGTCTACAATGAGCAGTTCTTC. Translating gives CASSLGVRDSVYNEQFF.

The V call is TRBV9, the J call TRBJ2-5, with TRBD2 as a possible D gene (5 bases). Trimming shortened V by 0 bases and J by 4 bases, and 16 bases separated the two germline ends. Germline CDR1 and CDR2: SGDLS and YYNGEE. The CDR3 is 16 amino acids. CDR3 amino acids: CASSVATGWERETQYF. CDR3 DNA: TGTGCCAGCAGCGTAGCTACGGGGTGGGAGCGAGAGACCCAGTACTTC.